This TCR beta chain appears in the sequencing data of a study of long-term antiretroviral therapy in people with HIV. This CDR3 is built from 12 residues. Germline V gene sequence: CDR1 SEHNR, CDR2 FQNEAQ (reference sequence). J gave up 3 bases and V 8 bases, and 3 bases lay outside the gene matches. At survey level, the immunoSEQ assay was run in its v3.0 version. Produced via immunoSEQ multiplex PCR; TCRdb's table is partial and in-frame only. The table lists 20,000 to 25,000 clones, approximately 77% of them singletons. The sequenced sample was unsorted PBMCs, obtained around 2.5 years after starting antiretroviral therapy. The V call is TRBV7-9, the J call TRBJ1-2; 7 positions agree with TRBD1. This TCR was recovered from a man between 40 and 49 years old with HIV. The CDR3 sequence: CASSDRDYGYTF. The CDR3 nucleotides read TGTGCCAGCTCAGACAGGGACTATGGCTACACCTTC.